Presented here are 18 T cell receptor beta chains from one specimen sequenced in a study of T cell responses to AZD1222 COVID-19 vaccine. Sequencing was performed with immunoSEQ multiplex PCR; in TCRdb, only in-frame clones are kept and a portion is missing. The sample includes 80,000 to 100,000 clones, approximately 86% of them seen just once. The input for sequencing was peripheral blood, taken 28 days after the second AZD1222 dose. The receptors here all came from an adult who received the AZD1222 COVID-19 vaccine.

The chain recombines TRBV21-1 with TRBJ2-7; TRBD2 is taken as the D call from the table, unchecked against the DNA. TRBV21-1 is listed as a pseudogene. The CDR3 loop spans 17 amino acids. CDR3 sequence (DNA): TGTGCCAGCAGCCCCCGGGGGGACATCATACGCTTCTACGAGCAGTACTTC. Translation gives CASSPRGDIIRFYEQYF.

The chain is built from TRBV18 and TRBJ1-3, with D possibly TRBD1 on 5 matching bases. Looked up from germline, CDR1 is KGHSH and CDR2 is LQKENI. The V and J ends lost 0 bases and 5 bases respectively, with 5 bases between them. The length of the CDR3 is 13 residues. CDR3 loop: CASSPPDRNTIYF. In nucleotides, the CDR3 is TGTGCCAGCTCACCACCGGACAGAAACACCATATATTTT.

The rearrangement links TRBV10-1 to TRBJ2-7; D is perhaps TRBD2 (6 bases). V was pared by 5 bases and J by 6 bases, with 17 bases between. Germline lookup yields CDR1 WNHNN and CDR2 SYGVQD (reference sequence). This CDR3 is built from 14 residues. The CDR3 loop is CASSSGSPRGEQYF. CDR3 sequence (DNA): TGCGCCAGCAGTTCCGGGAGTCCCCGCGGCGAGCAGTACTTC.

The chain joins TRBV10-2 to TRBJ1-2, with D maybe TRBD1 (6 bases). The V gene's germline CDR1 is WSHSY and CDR2 SAAADI. V lost 7 bases to trimming and J lost 3 bases, with 15 bases between them. The CDR3 has 14 residues. The CDR3 region is CASTTTGPDYGYTF. In DNA form, the CDR3 reads TGCGCCAGCACTACGACAGGTCCCGACTATGGCTACACCTTC.

J is TRBJ2-4 and V is TRBV3-1 (or the pseudogene TRBV3-2), with 7 bases that match TRBD1. CDR3 length equals 14 residues. Trimming at V came to 1 base and at J to 4 bases, leaving 1 base not matched to a gene. Per germline, CDR1 LGHDT and CDR2 YNNKEL (reference sequence). The CDR3 DNA follows: TGTGCCAGCAGCCAAGGGACAGGTAAAAACATTCAGTACTTC. Protein sequence: CASSQGTGKNIQYF.

V gene TRBV24-1 combines with J gene TRBJ2-5; no clear D gene. CDR3 length: 12 amino acids. Between the trimmed V and J ends, which lost 1 base and 6 bases, there was a span of 5 bases. Germline V gene lookup returns CDR1 KGHDR and CDR2 SFDVKD. The CDR3 is CATSDLSQTQYF. The CDR3 DNA is TGTGCCACCAGTGATTTAAGCCAGACCCAGTACTTC.

The chain couples TRBV5-8 to TRBJ2-3; tentative D call: TRBD2 (6 bases). This CDR3 comprises 16 residues. The germline V gene has CDR1 SGHTS and CDR2 YDEGEE. V dropped 2 bases and J dropped 3 bases, with 16 bases sitting between them. The CDR3 DNA reads TGTGCCAGCAGCTTCCTACAGGTCCGGGGGACAGATACGCAGTATTTT. This codes for CASSFLQVRGTDTQYF.

The rearrangement uses TRBV11-2 and TRBJ2-7, with TRBD2 matching over 11 bases. V shed 5 bases, J shed 2 bases, and the junction held 5 bases outside the gene matches. From germline, CDR1 is SGHAT and CDR2 FQNNGV. There are 15 residues in the CDR3. This chain's CDR3 is CASSPLSGRAYEQYF. CDR3 DNA sequence: TGTGCCAGCAGCCCACTTAGCGGGAGGGCCTACGAGCAGTACTTC.

This sequence joins TRBV27 and TRBJ2-1, with 10 nucleotides matching TRBD1. This CDR3 has 14 residues. Germline V gives CDR1 MNHEY, CDR2 SMNVEV (reference sequence). V shed 9 bases, J shed 0 bases, and the junction held 2 bases outside the gene matches. DNA of the CDR3: TGTGCCAGTAGACAGGGGGCCTCCTACAATGAGCAGTTCTTC. Its protein is CASRQGASYNEQFF.

The chain joins TRBV6-5 to TRBJ1-6; D ambiguous. The germline V gene has CDR1 MNHEY and CDR2 SVGAGI. This CDR3 comprises 14 residues. V was shortened by 0 bases and J by 8 bases, with 8 bases between the two germline ends. The CDR3 is CASSYSGPDSPLHF. CDR3 nucleotides: TGTGCCAGCAGTTACTCCGGTCCGGATTCACCCCTCCACTTT.

The chain carries TRBV15 and TRBJ1-6, with unresolved D. Germline values: CDR1 LNHNV, CDR2 YYDKDF (reference sequence). V lost 0 bases and J 0 bases, leaving 12 bases between the germline ends. The CDR3 loop spans 18 amino acids. The CDR3 sequence: CATSRDGKPSSYNSPLHF. The CDR3 bases are TGTGCCACCAGCAGAGATGGGAAACCGAGCTCCTATAATTCACCCCTCCACTTT.

V usage is TRBV12-3 or TRBV12-4 and J usage is TRBJ1-4; D may be TRBD1 (6 bases). CDR3 length equals 13 residues. Between the trimmed V and J ends, which lost 9 bases and 7 bases, there was a span of 15 bases. CDR3 nucleotide sequence: TGTGCCAGTATGGACAGTTTGGTTGAAAAACTGTTTTTT. It yields the protein CASMDSLVEKLFF.

This clone was recorded a few times. V is TRBV4-1 and J is TRBJ1-2; no clear D gene. The germline V and J ends were trimmed by 0 bases and 4 bases, with 12 bases remaining between them. The CDR3 is made up of 15 amino acids. CDR1 is MGHRA, CDR2 YSYEKL, per germline. Here the CDR3 reads CASSQDHIPAYGYTF. Written as DNA, the CDR3 is TGCGCCAGCAGCCAAGATCACATTCCCGCCTATGGCTACACCTTC.

J is TRBJ1-5 and V is TRBV3-1 (or the pseudogene TRBV3-2); perhaps TRBD1 as D (5 bases). CDR3 length: 14 amino acids. The germline CDR1 and CDR2 sequences are LGHDT and YNNKEL (reference sequence). Trimming removed 2 bases at V and 4 bases at J, with 9 bases between. The CDR3: CASSQWGLNQPQHF. CDR3 coding DNA: TGTGCCAGCAGCCAATGGGGCCTTAATCAGCCCCAGCATTTT.

The chain combines TRBV5-1 with TRBJ1-4; D unclear. Trimming stripped 2 bases from V and 0 bases from J, with 11 bases between. CDR1 and CDR2 (germline): SGHRS, YFSETQ. The CDR3 extends over 16 amino acids. CDR3 coding DNA: TGCGCCAGCAGCTTTGGGCCAGTTGCAACTAATGAAAAACTGTTTTTT. Protein sequence: CASSFGPVATNEKLFF.

This clone was seen a few times. The genes are TRBV7-9 and TRBJ1-6; D ambiguous. This CDR3 is 16 amino acids long. Germline CDR1 SEHNR, CDR2 FQNEAQ (reference sequence). Trimming shortened V by 1 base and J by 4 bases, and 11 bases separated the two germline ends. DNA for the CDR3: TGTGCCAGCAGCTTAGGGAGTCGGACTTATAATTCACCCCTCCACTTT. It encodes CASSLGSRTYNSPLHF.

The J gene is TRBJ1-1, the V gene TRBV3-1 (or the pseudogene TRBV3-2); D remains ambiguous. Trimming pared 0 bases from V and 6 bases from J, leaving 5 bases between. This CDR3 spans 12 amino acids. The germline V gene has CDR1 LGHDT and CDR2 YNNKEL (reference sequence). The CDR3 is CASSQERAEAFF. The CDR3 DNA is TGTGCCAGCAGCCAAGAACGTGCTGAAGCTTTCTTT.

The chain recombines TRBV28 with TRBJ1-2, with a weak D call TRBD1 (6 bases). V gave up 1 base and J gave up 6 bases, with 9 bases separating them. Germline V CDR1 and CDR2: MDHEN, SYDVKM. This CDR3 is built from 13 residues. The CDR3 nucleotides are TGTGCCAGCAGTTTATCAGGGGCCGATGGCTACACCTTC. This encodes CASSLSGADGYTF.